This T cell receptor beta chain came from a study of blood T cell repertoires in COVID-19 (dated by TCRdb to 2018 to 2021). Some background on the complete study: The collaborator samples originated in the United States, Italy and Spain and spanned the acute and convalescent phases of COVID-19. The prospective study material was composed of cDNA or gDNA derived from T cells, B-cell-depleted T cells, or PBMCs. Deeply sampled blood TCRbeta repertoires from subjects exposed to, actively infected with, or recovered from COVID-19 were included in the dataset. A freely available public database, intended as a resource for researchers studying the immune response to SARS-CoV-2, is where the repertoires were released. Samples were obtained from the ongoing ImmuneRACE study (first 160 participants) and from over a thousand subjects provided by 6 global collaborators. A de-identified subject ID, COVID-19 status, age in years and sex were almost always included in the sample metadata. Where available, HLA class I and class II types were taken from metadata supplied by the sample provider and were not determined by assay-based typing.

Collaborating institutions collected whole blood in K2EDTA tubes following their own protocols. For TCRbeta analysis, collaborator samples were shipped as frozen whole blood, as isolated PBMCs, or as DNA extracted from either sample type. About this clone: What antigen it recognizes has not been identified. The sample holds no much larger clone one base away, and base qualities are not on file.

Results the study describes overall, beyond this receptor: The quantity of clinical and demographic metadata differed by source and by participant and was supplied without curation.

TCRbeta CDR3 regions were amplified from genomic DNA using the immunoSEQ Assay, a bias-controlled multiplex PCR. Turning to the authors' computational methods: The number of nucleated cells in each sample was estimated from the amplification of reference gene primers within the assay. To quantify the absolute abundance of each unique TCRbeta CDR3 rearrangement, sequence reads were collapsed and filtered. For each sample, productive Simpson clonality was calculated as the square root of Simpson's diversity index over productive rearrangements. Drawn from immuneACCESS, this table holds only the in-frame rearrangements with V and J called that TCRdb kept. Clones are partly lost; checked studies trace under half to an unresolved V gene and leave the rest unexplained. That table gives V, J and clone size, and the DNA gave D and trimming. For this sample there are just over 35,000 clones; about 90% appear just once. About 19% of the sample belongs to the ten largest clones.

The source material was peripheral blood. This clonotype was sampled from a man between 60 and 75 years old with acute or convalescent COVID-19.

The DNA sequence is TGTGCCAGCAGCGCCACAGGGGGCGGAAACACCATATATTTT. Its protein is CASSATGGGNTIYF. The sequence joins TRBV7-9 to TRBJ1-3; 9 of the junction bases match TRBD1. V is cut back by 5 bases and J by 4 bases, with 3 bases in the junction unmatched. From the cysteine through the phenylalanine, the CDR3 covers 14 amino acids. The entry retains the CDR3 DNA only, 42 bases that are in frame from base 1. CDR1 and CDR2 (SEHNR, FQNEAQ) derive from the germline V gene (reference sequence).